A selection of T cell receptor beta chains follows, all from one sample in a study of immune evolution from preneoplasia to lung adenocarcinoma. Profiled with immunoSEQ multiplex PCR; TCRdb holds only in-frame clones, not every one. The sample has tens of thousands of clones; under 80% are singletons. Sequences were obtained from FFPE invasive lung adenocarcinoma tissue. Receptor source: a person aged 55 to 75 with lung adenocarcinoma. Each CDR3 is given with its conserved first and last residue. Fields, in order: D gene, J gene, clone size, V gene, CDR3 DNA, CDR3 protein. A D gene is named only where the DNA matches it firmly. A clone size is listed for some rows: how often the clone was seen (once, few, many), or a class if it is expanded.

d_gene: NA
j_gene: TRBJ2-1
abundance: few
v_gene: TRBV7-9
CDR3nt: TGTGCCAGCAGCTTCGATCACAATGAGCAGTTCTTC
CDR3aa: CASSFDHNEQFF

d_gene: NA
j_gene: TRBJ2-5
abundance: NA
v_gene: TRBV21-1
CDR3nt: TGTGCCAGCAGCGTCCAAGGGGGCTCCCAGGGAGAGACCCAGTACTTC
CDR3aa: CASSVQGGSQGETQYF

d_gene: NA
j_gene: TRBJ1-3
abundance: NA
v_gene: TRBV11-3
CDR3nt: TGTGCCAGCAGGGAAGACTCTGGAAACACCATATATTTT
CDR3aa: CASREDSGNTIYF

d_gene: NA
j_gene: TRBJ1-5
abundance: once
v_gene: TRBV28
CDR3nt: TGTGCCAGCAGTATGAGGGAGCAGCCCCAGCATTTT
CDR3aa: CASSMREQPQHF

d_gene: NA
j_gene: TRBJ2-7
abundance: NA
v_gene: TRBV11-2
CDR3nt: TGTGCCAGCAGCTTAGCAGCGGGTATATCCTACGAGCAGTACTTC
CDR3aa: CASSLAAGISYEQYF

d_gene: NA
j_gene: TRBJ2-1
abundance: NA
v_gene: TRBV12-2
CDR3nt: TGTGCAAGTCGCTTAGCGCGGCTAGAAGTTTTCTCCTACAATGAGCAGTTCTTC
CDR3aa: CASRLARLEVFSYNEQFF

d_gene: NA
j_gene: TRBJ2-7
abundance: once
v_gene: TRBV11-2
CDR3nt: TGTGCCAGCAGCCCTAGCGAGGTGAGGGGCTACGAGCAGTACTTC
CDR3aa: CASSPSEVRGYEQYF

d_gene: NA
j_gene: TRBJ1-5
abundance: few
v_gene: TRBV18
CDR3nt: TGTGCCAGCTCACGGGGGGGCAATCAGCCCCAGCATTTT
CDR3aa: CASSRGGNQPQHF

d_gene: TRBD1
j_gene: TRBJ2-2
abundance: NA
v_gene: TRBV27
CDR3nt: TGTGCCAGCAGTACCAGACAGGGGATGTCCGGGGAGCTGTTTTTT
CDR3aa: CASSTRQGMSGELFF

d_gene: TRBD2
j_gene: TRBJ2-3
abundance: NA
v_gene: TRBV6-5
CDR3nt: TGTGCCAGCAGCCCCACTAGCGGGAGGACAGATACGCAGTATTTT
CDR3aa: CASSPTSGRTDTQYF

d_gene: NA
j_gene: TRBJ1-1
abundance: NA
v_gene: TRBV2
CDR3nt: TGTGCCAGCAGCATGACGTTGGGCACCGAAGCTTTCTTT
CDR3aa: CASSMTLGTEAFF

d_gene: TRBD2
j_gene: TRBJ2-7
abundance: NA
v_gene: TRBV27
CDR3nt: TGTGCCAGCAGTTTCCCTGGACTAGCAGCCTCCTACGAGCAGTACTTC
CDR3aa: CASSFPGLAASYEQYF

d_gene: TRBD2
j_gene: TRBJ2-2
abundance: once
v_gene: TRBV19
CDR3nt: TGTGCTACTCGCGGGAGGGCCGGCGGCACCGGGGAGCTGTTTTTT
CDR3aa: CATRGRAGGTGELFF

d_gene: TRBD1
j_gene: TRBJ2-5
abundance: once
v_gene: TRBV9
CDR3nt: TGTGCCAGCAGCGTAGAGACAGGGGGTGGAGAGACCCAGTACTTC
CDR3aa: CASSVETGGGETQYF

d_gene: NA
j_gene: TRBJ2-2
abundance: NA
v_gene: TRBV7-9
CDR3nt: TGTGCCAGGGACCTATCTAGTGGGAGAACCGGGGAGCTGTTTTTT
CDR3aa: CARDLSSGRTGELFF

d_gene: NA
j_gene: TRBJ2-3
abundance: once
v_gene: TRBV30
CDR3nt: TGTGCCTTAGACAGGTTCAATACGCAGTATTTT
CDR3aa: CALDRFNTQYF

d_gene: NA
j_gene: TRBJ2-3
abundance: NA
v_gene: TRBV2
CDR3nt: TGTGCCAGCAAAAGGGATGCAATGTCAGATACGCAGTATTTT
CDR3aa: CASKRDAMSDTQYF

d_gene: NA
j_gene: TRBJ2-7
abundance: NA
v_gene: TRBV28
CDR3nt: TGTGCCAGCAGTTTATATACGGATTGGGCGTATAAAAGCGAGCAGTACTTC
CDR3aa: CASSLYTDWAYKSEQYF

d_gene: TRBD2
j_gene: TRBJ2-1
abundance: NA
v_gene: TRBV7-2
CDR3nt: TGTGCCAGCATCATAGTGGACAGCGGGGCTAGCGGGGGATACAATGAGCAGTTCTTC
CDR3aa: CASIIVDSGASGGYNEQFF

d_gene: TRBD1
j_gene: TRBJ1-4
abundance: NA
v_gene: TRBV7-7
CDR3nt: TGTGCTAGCAGCGTGGACAGGGCGACTAATGAAAAACTGTTTTTT
CDR3aa: CASSVDRATNEKLFF

d_gene: TRBD2
j_gene: TRBJ2-1
abundance: NA
v_gene: TRBV10-2
CDR3nt: TGCGCCACCTCTAGCGGGAGAGGCAATGAGCAGTTCTTC
CDR3aa: CATSSGRGNEQFF

d_gene: TRBD1
j_gene: TRBJ2-1
abundance: once
v_gene: TRBV7-2
CDR3nt: TGTGCCAGCAGCATACGACAGGGTATCTACAATGAGCAGTTCTTC
CDR3aa: CASSIRQGIYNEQFF

d_gene: NA
j_gene: TRBJ2-2
abundance: NA
v_gene: TRBV5-1
CDR3nt: TGCGCCAGCAGCCCAATACCGTTAAACACCGGGGAGCTGTTTTTT
CDR3aa: CASSPIPLNTGELFF

d_gene: NA
j_gene: TRBJ2-7
abundance: NA
v_gene: TRBV10-3
CDR3nt: TGTGCCATCAGTGACTTGGGGGAGCAGTACTTC
CDR3aa: CAISDLGEQYF

d_gene: TRBD1
j_gene: TRBJ2-7
abundance: once
v_gene: TRBV18
CDR3nt: TGTGCCAGCTCACCACGGAACAGGGGGGACGAGCAGTACTTC
CDR3aa: CASSPRNRGDEQYF

d_gene: NA
j_gene: TRBJ1-2
abundance: NA
v_gene: TRBV7-2
CDR3nt: TGTGCCAGCAGCTTATTAGGGAATGGCTACACCTTC
CDR3aa: CASSLLGNGYTF

d_gene: TRBD2
j_gene: TRBJ2-1
abundance: few
v_gene: TRBV10-1
CDR3nt: TGCGCCAGCAGTGCCGCTGGCGGGAGGGGGCATGAGCAGTTCTTC
CDR3aa: CASSAAGGRGHEQFF

d_gene: NA
j_gene: TRBJ2-7
abundance: NA
v_gene: TRBV7-2
CDR3nt: TGTGCCAGCAGCCCAGGCGGGGTAGGGGGGTACGAGCAGTACTTC
CDR3aa: CASSPGGVGGYEQYF

d_gene: NA
j_gene: TRBJ2-1
abundance: once
v_gene: TRBV19
CDR3nt: TGTGCCAGTAGTATGAGGAGCGGGTCCTACAATGAGCAGTTCTTC
CDR3aa: CASSMRSGSYNEQFF

d_gene: NA
j_gene: TRBJ2-4
abundance: once
v_gene: TRBV18
CDR3nt: TGTGCCAGCTCACCCGATTGGGGAGCCAAAAACATTCAGTACTTC
CDR3aa: CASSPDWGAKNIQYF

d_gene: NA
j_gene: TRBJ2-7
abundance: NA
v_gene: TRBV27
CDR3nt: TGTGCCAGCAGCTCCGACTCGGTTTACGAGCAGTACTTC
CDR3aa: CASSSDSVYEQYF

d_gene: TRBD2
j_gene: TRBJ2-1
abundance: NA
v_gene: TRBV2
CDR3nt: TGTGCCAGCACTCTGGCACTAGCGGAGGAGTATGAGCAGTTCTTC
CDR3aa: CASTLALAEEYEQFF

d_gene: NA
j_gene: TRBJ2-4
abundance: once
v_gene: TRBV29-1
CDR3nt: TGCAGCGCCTCACAGGGCAAGAGGGACATTCAGTACTTC
CDR3aa: CSASQGKRDIQYF

d_gene: TRBD1
j_gene: TRBJ1-1
abundance: NA
v_gene: TRBV4-1
CDR3nt: TGCGCCAGCAGCCCGCATTACAGGGGGATGAACACTGAAGCTTTCTTT
CDR3aa: CASSPHYRGMNTEAFF

d_gene: TRBD2
j_gene: TRBJ2-7
abundance: NA
v_gene: TRBV11-2
CDR3nt: TGTGCCAGCAGCTTAGATCTAGCGGAGCACTACGAGCAGTACTTC
CDR3aa: CASSLDLAEHYEQYF

d_gene: NA
j_gene: TRBJ1-5
abundance: once
v_gene: TRBV6-1
CDR3nt: TGTGCCAGCAGTGAAACCAAGGCAGTTCAGCCCCAGCATTTT
CDR3aa: CASSETKAVQPQHF

d_gene: TRBD1
j_gene: TRBJ2-2
abundance: NA
v_gene: TRBV5-1
CDR3nt: TGCGCCAGCAGCCGACTGGACAGGGCGGGCGGGGAGCTGTTTTTT
CDR3aa: CASSRLDRAGGELFF

d_gene: NA
j_gene: TRBJ2-5
abundance: NA
v_gene: TRBV11-3
CDR3nt: TGTGCCAGCAGCTCCCAGCCGGGTTTACAAGAGACCCAGTACTTC
CDR3aa: CASSSQPGLQETQYF

d_gene: NA
j_gene: TRBJ2-7
abundance: NA
v_gene: TRBV28
CDR3nt: TGTGCCAGCAGCCCAATGACCGGAGGCGAGCAGTACTTC
CDR3aa: CASSPMTGGEQYF

d_gene: TRBD2
j_gene: TRBJ2-5
abundance: NA
v_gene: TRBV20-1
CDR3nt: TGCAGTGCTAGCGCCCCGACTAGCCTGTACTTC
CDR3aa: CSASAPTSLYF

d_gene: TRBD1
j_gene: TRBJ2-5
abundance: NA
v_gene: TRBV28
CDR3nt: TGTGCCAGCAGACGACAGGGGTGGGAGACCCAGTACTTC
CDR3aa: CASRRQGWETQYF

d_gene: TRBD2
j_gene: TRBJ2-1
abundance: NA
v_gene: TRBV4-2
CDR3nt: TGTGCCAGCAGCCAACCGGGACTAGATCAGTATGAGCAGTTCTTC
CDR3aa: CASSQPGLDQYEQFF

d_gene: NA
j_gene: TRBJ2-2
abundance: NA
v_gene: TRBV30
CDR3nt: TGTGCCTGGAGTGGAGGGACCCCGAACACCGGGGAGCTGTTTTTT
CDR3aa: CAWSGGTPNTGELFF

d_gene: TRBD1
j_gene: TRBJ2-3
abundance: once
v_gene: TRBV5-1
CDR3nt: TGCGCCAGTTCCCGGGACAGGCTCACAGATACGCAGTATTTT
CDR3aa: CASSRDRLTDTQYF

d_gene: NA
j_gene: TRBJ2-7
abundance: NA
v_gene: TRBV29-1
CDR3nt: TGCAGCGCCGGGGGACTCCCTGGAAGCGAGCAGTACTTC
CDR3aa: CSAGGLPGSEQYF

d_gene: NA
j_gene: TRBJ2-2
abundance: NA
v_gene: TRBV5-8
CDR3nt: TGTGCCAGCAGCTTCCCCGGGGAGCTGTTTTTT
CDR3aa: CASSFPGELFF

d_gene: NA
j_gene: TRBJ1-1
abundance: NA
v_gene: TRBV28
CDR3nt: TGTGCCAGCAGTTTAGGGGGGCGATGGACTGAAGCTTTCTTT
CDR3aa: CASSLGGRWTEAFF

d_gene: NA
j_gene: TRBJ1-2
abundance: NA
v_gene: TRBV5-1
CDR3nt: TGCGCCAGCAGCTTGGGGCAAGTGGAGGGGATTCGCTATGGCTACACCTTC
CDR3aa: CASSLGQVEGIRYGYTF

d_gene: TRBD1
j_gene: TRBJ2-7
abundance: NA
v_gene: TRBV25-1
CDR3nt: TGTGCCAGCAGTGAGGACAGGGGTCCATACGAGCAGTACTTC
CDR3aa: CASSEDRGPYEQYF

d_gene: TRBD2
j_gene: TRBJ2-1
abundance: NA
v_gene: TRBV19
CDR3nt: TGTGCCAGTAGTAGGAACGGGAGGGATGAGCAGTTCTTC
CDR3aa: CASSRNGRDEQFF